Listed below are T cell receptor beta chains from one sample, sequenced in a study of blood T cell repertoires in COVID-19. Using immunoSEQ multiplex PCR, the repertoire was profiled, and TCRdb retains in-frame clones only, with some absent. The repertoire has fewer than 300,000 clones, about four fifths of them found once; the top ten carry about 5%. Sequenced sample: PBMCs or T cells enriched from blood (not recorded which). These receptors were taken from a man aged 35 to 55 who had been exposed to COVID-19. CDR3s include the opening cysteine and the closing phenylalanine or tryptophan. Fields, in order: CDR3 protein, clone size, J gene, V gene. Not all rows give a size; the values are once, few, many and, for expanded clones, a class.

CSVDLDRGLAYNEQFF,few,TRBJ2-1,TRBV29-1
CASSRAGGRDEKLFF,-,TRBJ1-4,TRBV7-9
CASSLGHNNEQFF,once,TRBJ2-1,TRBV13
CASSLEGGMTDTQYF,-,TRBJ2-3,TRBV5-4
CASSLEFYSGNTIYF,-,TRBJ1-3,TRBV5-1
CSVGRGTNTEAFF,-,TRBJ1-1,TRBV29-1
CASSAKGQLTYEQYF,-,TRBJ2-7,TRBV6-5
CASSPVRVPTEAFF,-,TRBJ1-1,TRBV5-5
CASSVDPDGGRGYTF,few,TRBJ1-2,TRBV9
CASSEPGISNQPQHF,many,TRBJ1-5,TRBV6-1
CAWSVPRQSSGNTIYF,-,TRBJ1-3,TRBV30
CASSSSRVPYEQYF,-,TRBJ2-7,TRBV7-9
CASSLELGGAAGELFF,-,TRBJ2-2,TRBV5-4
CASSLAPVDEQYF,-,TRBJ2-7,TRBV7-9